This TCR beta chain was found in a study of early T cells in non-severe SARS-CoV-2 infection. Study background: Sequenced material consisted of bulk RNA (from unsorted whole blood), and chains were unpaired.

Each single cDNA molecule received a unique molecular identifier. TCRdb reprocessed the 5' RACE reads via MiXCR and lists one record per CDR3 protein. Counted here are about 60,000 distinct CDR3 sequences, more than 15% occurring once; the ten biggest clones make up roughly 10%. A word on this clonotype: Its cognate antigen is unknown.

Germline CDR1 reads MNHEY; CDR2 reads SVGEGT. Trimming left V 11 bases short and J 2 bases short, with 18 bases between. CDR3 size: 14 residues. General observations from the study: Anti-spike CD8 specificities were favored by VDJdb matching, whose results missed private and CD4 specificities.

The TCR was taken from an adult who was a healthcare worker with PCR-confirmed SARS-CoV-2 infection or an uninfected control (not recorded which). The sample in question was whole blood, obtained at baseline. The chain carries TRBV6-2 or TRBV6-3 and TRBJ2-5; D might be TRBD1 (6 bases). Here the CDR3 reads CAAQETGSQETQYF. CDR3 coding DNA: TGTGCCGCACAAGAGACAGGATCACAAGAGACCCAGTACTTC.